Here is one TCR beta chain with its context. The target antigen is unknown. The data were obtained in a study of pediatric ulcerative colitis. Study-level results: Ulcerative colitis patients shared more blood-rectal clones than controls.

Germline CDR1 reads SNHLY; CDR2 reads FYNNEI. There are 15 residues in the CDR3. Trimming shortened V by 6 bases and J by 0 bases, and 15 bases separated the two germline ends. Assay used: immunoSEQ multiplex PCR; TCRdb lists only in-frame clones, some missing. The table includes about 64,000 clones, around 85% detected once. Specimen: blood. The clonotype originates from a boy between 10 and 17 years old with severe ulcerative colitis. This chain joins TRBV2 and TRBJ2-7; no clear D. This CDR3 reads CASRGPVLSSYEQYF. The CDR3 DNA reads as TGTGCCAGCAGGGGTCCGGTTCTCAGCTCCTACGAGCAGTACTTC. Together with reference TRBV2 and TRBJ2-7, the CDR3 gives the full variable domain: EPEVTQTPSHQVTQMGQEVILRCVPISNHLYFYWYRQILGQKVEFLVSFYNNEISEKSEIFDDQFSVERPDGSNFTLKIRSTKLEDSAMYFCASRGPVLSSYEQYFGPGTRLTVT.